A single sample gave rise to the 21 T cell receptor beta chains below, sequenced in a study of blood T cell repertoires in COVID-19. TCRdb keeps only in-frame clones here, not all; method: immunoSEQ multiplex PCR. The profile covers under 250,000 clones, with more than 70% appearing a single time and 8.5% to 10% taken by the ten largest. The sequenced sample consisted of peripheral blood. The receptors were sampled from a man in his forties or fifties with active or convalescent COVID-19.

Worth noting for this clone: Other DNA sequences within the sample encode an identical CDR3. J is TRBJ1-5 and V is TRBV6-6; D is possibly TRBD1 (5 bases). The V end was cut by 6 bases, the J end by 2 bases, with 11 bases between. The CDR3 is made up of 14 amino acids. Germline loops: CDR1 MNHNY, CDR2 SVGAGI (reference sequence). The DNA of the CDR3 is TGTGCCAGCAGCCCCGGACAAGGCAATCAGCCCCAGCATTTT. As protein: CASSPGQGNQPQHF.

In DNA form, the CDR3 reads TGCGCCAGCAGCCAAGATGAGGACAGGGTGGGCAATGAGCAGTTCTTC. It encodes CASSQDEDRVGNEQFF. The rearrangement links TRBV4-3 to TRBJ2-1, with 8 nucleotides matching TRBD1. CDR1 LGHNA and CDR2 YSLEER come from the germline V gene. The CDR3 runs 16 residues. The ends lost 0 bases at V and 6 bases at J; junction bases unmatched: 7.

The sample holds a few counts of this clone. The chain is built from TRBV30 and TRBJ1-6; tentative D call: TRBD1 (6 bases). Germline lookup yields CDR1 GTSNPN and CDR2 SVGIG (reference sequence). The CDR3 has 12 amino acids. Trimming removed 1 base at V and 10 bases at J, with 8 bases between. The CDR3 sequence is CAWSGTVSPLHF. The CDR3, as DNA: TGTGCCTGGAGTGGGACAGTCTCACCCCTCCACTTT.

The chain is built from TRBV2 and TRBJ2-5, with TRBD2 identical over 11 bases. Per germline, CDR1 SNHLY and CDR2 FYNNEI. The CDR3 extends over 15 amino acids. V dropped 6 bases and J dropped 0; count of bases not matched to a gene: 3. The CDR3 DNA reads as TGTGCCAGCAGGACTAGCGGGATGTACCAAGAGACCCAGTACTTC. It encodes CASRTSGMYQETQYF.

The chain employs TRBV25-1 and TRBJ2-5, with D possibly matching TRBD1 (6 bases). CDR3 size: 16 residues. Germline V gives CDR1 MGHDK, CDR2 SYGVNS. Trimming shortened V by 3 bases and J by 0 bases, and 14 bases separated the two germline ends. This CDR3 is CASSDEDSPYQETQYF. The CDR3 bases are TGTGCCAGCAGTGACGAGGACAGTCCCTACCAAGAGACCCAGTACTTC.

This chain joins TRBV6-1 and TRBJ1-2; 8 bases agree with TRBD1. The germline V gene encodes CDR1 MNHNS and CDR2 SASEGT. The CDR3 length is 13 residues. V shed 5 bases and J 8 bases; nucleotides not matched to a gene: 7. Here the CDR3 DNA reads TGTGCCAGCAGTACTACAGGGGACAGGGGCTACACCTTC. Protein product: CASSTTGDRGYTF.

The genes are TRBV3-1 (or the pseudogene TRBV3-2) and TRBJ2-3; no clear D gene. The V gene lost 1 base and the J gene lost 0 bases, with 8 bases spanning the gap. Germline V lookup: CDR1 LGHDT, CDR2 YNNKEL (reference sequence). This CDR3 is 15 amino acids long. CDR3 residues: CASSQGWLSTDTQYF. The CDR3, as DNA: TGTGCCAGCAGCCAAGGTTGGCTTAGCACAGATACGCAGTATTTT.

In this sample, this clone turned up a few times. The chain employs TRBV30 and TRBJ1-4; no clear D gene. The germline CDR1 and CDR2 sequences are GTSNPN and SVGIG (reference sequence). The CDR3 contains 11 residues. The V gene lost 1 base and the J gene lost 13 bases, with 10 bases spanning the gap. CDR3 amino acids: CAWSAGSGLFF. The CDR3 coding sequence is TGTGCCTGGAGTGCGGGTTCGGGACTGTTTTTT.

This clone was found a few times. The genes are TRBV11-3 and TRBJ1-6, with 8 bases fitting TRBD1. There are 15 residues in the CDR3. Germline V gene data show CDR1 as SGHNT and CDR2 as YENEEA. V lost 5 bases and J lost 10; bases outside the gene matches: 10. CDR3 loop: CASSLTGQGTSPLHF. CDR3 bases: TGTGCCAGCAGCCTGACCGGACAGGGAACCTCACCCCTCCACTTT.

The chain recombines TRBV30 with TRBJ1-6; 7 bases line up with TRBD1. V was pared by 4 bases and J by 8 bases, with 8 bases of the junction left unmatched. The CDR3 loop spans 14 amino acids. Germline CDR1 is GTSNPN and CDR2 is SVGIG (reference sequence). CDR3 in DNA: TGTGCCTGGAACCCCGGGCAGGGGGATTCACCCCTCCACTTT. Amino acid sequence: CAWNPGQGDSPLHF.

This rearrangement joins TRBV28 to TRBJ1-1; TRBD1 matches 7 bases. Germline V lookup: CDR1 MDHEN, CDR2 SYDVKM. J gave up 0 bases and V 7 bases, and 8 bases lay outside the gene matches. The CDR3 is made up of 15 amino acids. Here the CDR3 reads CASIAQGDLNTEAFF. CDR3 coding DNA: TGTGCCAGCATTGCCCAGGGGGACCTGAACACTGAAGCTTTCTTT.

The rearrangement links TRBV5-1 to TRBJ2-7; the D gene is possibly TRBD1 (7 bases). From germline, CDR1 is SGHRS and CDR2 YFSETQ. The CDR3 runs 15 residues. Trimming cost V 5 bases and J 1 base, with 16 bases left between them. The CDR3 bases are TGCGCCAGCAGGTACGGAGGGACAGCTTCCTACGAGCAGTACTTC. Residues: CASRYGGTASYEQYF. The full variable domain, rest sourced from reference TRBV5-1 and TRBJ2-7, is KAGVTQTPRYLIKTRGQQVTLSCSPISGHRSVSWYQQTPGQGLQFLFEYFSETQRNKGNFPGRFSGRQFSNSRSEMNVSTLELGDSALYLCASRYGGTASYEQYFGPGTRLTVT.

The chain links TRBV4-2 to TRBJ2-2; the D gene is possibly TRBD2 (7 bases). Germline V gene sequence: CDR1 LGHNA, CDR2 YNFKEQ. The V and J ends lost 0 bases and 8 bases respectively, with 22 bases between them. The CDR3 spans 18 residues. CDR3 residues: CASSQDLVRGGWEGELFF. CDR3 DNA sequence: TGTGCCAGCAGCCAAGATCTTGTGAGGGGGGGCTGGGAAGGGGAGCTGTTTTTT.

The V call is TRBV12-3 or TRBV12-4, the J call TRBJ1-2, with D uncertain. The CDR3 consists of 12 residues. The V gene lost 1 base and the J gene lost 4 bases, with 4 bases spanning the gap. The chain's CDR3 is CASSLVLYGYTF. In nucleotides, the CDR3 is TGTGCCAGCAGTTTAGTCCTCTATGGCTACACCTTC.

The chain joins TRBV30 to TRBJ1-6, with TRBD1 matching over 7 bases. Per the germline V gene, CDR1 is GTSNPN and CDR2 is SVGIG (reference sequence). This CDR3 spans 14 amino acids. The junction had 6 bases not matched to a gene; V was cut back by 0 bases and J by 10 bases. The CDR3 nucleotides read TGTGCCTGGAGTGTGGAGAGGGGGCGATCACCCCTCCACTTT. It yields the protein CAWSVERGRSPLHF.

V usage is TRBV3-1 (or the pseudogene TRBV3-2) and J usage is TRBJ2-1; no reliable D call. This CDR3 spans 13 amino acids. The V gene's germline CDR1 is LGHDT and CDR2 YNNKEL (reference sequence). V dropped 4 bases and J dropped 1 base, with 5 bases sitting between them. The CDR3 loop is CASSPFSYNEQFF. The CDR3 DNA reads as TGTGCCAGCAGCCCCTTTTCCTACAATGAGCAGTTCTTC.

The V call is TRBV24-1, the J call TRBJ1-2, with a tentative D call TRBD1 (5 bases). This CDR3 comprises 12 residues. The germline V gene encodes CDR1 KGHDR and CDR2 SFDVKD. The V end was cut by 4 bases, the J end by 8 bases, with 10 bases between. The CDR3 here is CATSERGDGYTF. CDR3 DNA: TGTGCCACCAGTGAACGGGGGGACGGCTACACCTTC.

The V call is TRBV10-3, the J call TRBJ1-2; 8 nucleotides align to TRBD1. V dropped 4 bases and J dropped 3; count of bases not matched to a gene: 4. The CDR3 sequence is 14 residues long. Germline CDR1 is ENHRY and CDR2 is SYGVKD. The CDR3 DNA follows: TGTGCCATCAGTGTTCAGGACAGGGACTATGGCTACACCTTC. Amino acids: CAISVQDRDYGYTF.

The CDR3 region has the DNA TGTGCCAGCAGTGGATCGACAGGGGGCACATATGAGCAGTTCTTC. It encodes CASSGSTGGTYEQFF. The chain joins TRBV6-4 to TRBJ2-1, with 10 bases lining up with TRBD1. V shed 4 bases, J shed 8 bases, and the junction held 8 bases outside the gene matches. This CDR3 has 15 residues. The germline CDR1 and CDR2 sequences are MRHNA and SNTAGT.

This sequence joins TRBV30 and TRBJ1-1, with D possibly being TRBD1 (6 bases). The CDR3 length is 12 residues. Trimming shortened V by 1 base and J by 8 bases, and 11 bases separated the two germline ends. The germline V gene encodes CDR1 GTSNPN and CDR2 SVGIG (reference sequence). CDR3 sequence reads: CAWSGGQWEAFF. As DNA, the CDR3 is TGTGCCTGGAGTGGCGGACAGTGGGAAGCTTTCTTT.

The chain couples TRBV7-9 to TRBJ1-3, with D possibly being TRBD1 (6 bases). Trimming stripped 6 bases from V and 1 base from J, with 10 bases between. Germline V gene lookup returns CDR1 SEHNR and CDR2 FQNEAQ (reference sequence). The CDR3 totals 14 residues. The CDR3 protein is CASRPTGSGNTIYF. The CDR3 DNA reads TGTGCCAGCAGGCCCACAGGGTCTGGAAACACCATATATTTT.